A selection of T cell receptor beta chains follows, all from one sample in a study of shared clonotypes between healthy human individuals. Clones were read by immunoSEQ multiplex PCR, and TCRdb kept only the in-frame ones, dropping some. In the table there are a few hundred thousand clones, roughly 97% of which are singletons. The sequenced sample was naive CD4+ T cells sorted from blood. These receptors were obtained from a woman in her twenties or thirties in good health. Both conserved end residues are part of each CDR3. Each record gives: clone size, J gene, CDR3 length, D gene, V gene, CDR3 DNA, CDR3 protein. A D gene is named only where the DNA matches it firmly. For some rows the clone size is stated as once, few or many, or as a class when expanded; others skip it.

NA	TRBJ2-2	16	NA	TRBV19	TGTGCCAGTAGTATCGCTTTAGGACGGGACACCGGGGAGCTGTTTTTT	CASSIALGRDTGELFF
NA	TRBJ2-7	15	TRBD2	TRBV19	TGTGCCAGTAGTATACTAGCGGGTTCCTCCTACGAGCAGTACTTC	CASSILAGSSYEQYF
NA	TRBJ1-1	14	NA	TRBV10-2	TGCGCCAGCAGTGATTTGGACGGGAACACTGAAGCTTTCTTT	CASSDLDGNTEAFF
NA	TRBJ1-3	18	TRBD1	TRBV28	TGTGCCAGCAGTTTTGGAGGGACAGGCCGGATTATAGGAAACACCATATATTTT	CASSFGGTGRIIGNTIYF
NA	TRBJ1-3	18	NA	TRBV27	TGTGCCAGCAGTCGTCTAAAACCGTATATCGATGGGGGAACCACCATATATTTT	CASSRLKPYIDGGTTIYF
NA	TRBJ2-7	13	NA	TRBV5-1	TGCGCCAGCAGCTCGGGCGGCTCCTACGAGCAGTACTTC	CASSSGGSYEQYF
NA	TRBJ2-1	17	TRBD1	TRBV28	TGTGCCAGCAGTTTAGAGAAGGGGACAGGGACACGAGGTGAGCAGTTCTTC	CASSLEKGTGTRGEQFF
once	TRBJ1-1	16	NA	TRBV10-2	TGCGCCAGCAGTGAGTCGACGTCCGCCGCGGCCACTGAAGCTTTCTTT	CASSESTSAAATEAFF
NA	TRBJ2-1	14	NA	TRBV29-1	TGCAGCGCCCTTACCCGGGACAAATACAATGAGCAGTTCTTC	CSALTRDKYNEQFF
NA	TRBJ2-1	13	NA	TRBV11-2	TGTGCCAGCAGCTTAGTAAATGGGGATGGGCAGTTCTTC	CASSLVNGDGQFF
NA	TRBJ1-2	12	NA	TRBV19	TGTGCCAGTAGTTTGGCGATTCATGGCTACACCTTC	CASSLAIHGYTF
NA	TRBJ2-3	16	NA	TRBV27	TGTGCCAGCCGTGGCCTGGGTCGGGGGAACACAGATACGCAGTATTTT	CASRGLGRGNTDTQYF
NA	TRBJ2-1	17	TRBD2	TRBV15	TGTGCCACCAGCACGTCCCTAGCGGAACTACGAGGGAATGAGCAGTTCTTC	CATSTSLAELRGNEQFF
NA	TRBJ1-1	14	NA	TRBV2	TGTGCCAGCAGTGATATGCAGGGCAGGACTGAAGCTTTCTTT	CASSDMQGRTEAFF
NA	TRBJ1-1	14	NA	TRBV6-1	TGTGCCAGCAGTGAAGCCCTTCGGAACACTGAAGCTTTCTTT	CASSEALRNTEAFF
NA	TRBJ2-3	14	NA	TRBV2	TGTGCCAGCAGTGAGCGCCAATTCACAGATACGCAGTATTTT	CASSERQFTDTQYF
NA	TRBJ1-2	16	NA	TRBV28	TGTGCCAGCAGTAGACCAACGACAGGAGCTAACTATGGCTACACCTTC	CASSRPTTGANYGYTF
NA	TRBJ2-7	15	TRBD2	TRBV19	TGTGCCAGAAACCCGAGCGGGAGGCCCTTCTACGAGCAGTACTTC	CARNPSGRPFYEQYF
NA	TRBJ2-1	15	TRBD2	TRBV11-2	TGTGCCAGCAGCGGAGGACTAGCGACCTACAATGAGCAGTTCTTC	CASSGGLATYNEQFF
NA	TRBJ2-7	14	TRBD2	TRBV10-3	TGTGCCATCAGTGAATTAGCGGGAGAGAGCGAGCAGTACTTC	CAISELAGESEQYF
NA	TRBJ1-6	14	TRBD1	TRBV5-1	TGCGCCAGCAGCACACGACAGGGCGTATCACCCCTCCACTTT	CASSTRQGVSPLHF
NA	TRBJ2-7	14	TRBD2	TRBV7-2	TGTGCCAGCAGCCCTAAGACTAGCGGGTACGAGCAGTACTTC	CASSPKTSGYEQYF
NA	TRBJ1-1	14	NA	TRBV7-9	TGTGCCAGCAGCTTTAGTGAGCCCCACACTGAAGCTTTCTTT	CASSFSEPHTEAFF
NA	TRBJ1-1	14	NA	TRBV6-1	TGTGCCAGCAGTGAATCTAGGCAGGGCACTGAAGCTTTCTTT	CASSESRQGTEAFF
NA	TRBJ2-7	15	NA	TRBV2	TGTGCCAGCCAGCGCCTTAGAACGGGTGGCGCCGAGCAGTACTTC	CASQRLRTGGAEQYF
NA	TRBJ2-7	15	TRBD1	TRBV6-1	TGTGCCAGCAGTCCCCAAGGGACAGGGCGATACGAGCAGTACTTC	CASSPQGTGRYEQYF
NA	TRBJ2-7	12	NA	TRBV6-6	TGTGCCAGCAGTAGGTCAAACTACGAGCAGTACTTC	CASSRSNYEQYF
NA	TRBJ1-1	13	NA	TRBV7-3	TGTGCCAGCAGCTTAGAGGGGCACGCTGAAGCTTTCTTT	CASSLEGHAEAFF
few	TRBJ2-7	13	NA	TRBV7-8	TGTGCCAGCAGCTTAGGGGCGTTCTACGAGCAGTACTTC	CASSLGAFYEQYF
NA	TRBJ2-5	15	TRBD1	TRBV28	TGTGCCAGCAGTTTGCCGGACAGGGCAGGAGAGACCCAGTACTTC	CASSLPDRAGETQYF
NA	TRBJ2-3	13	NA	TRBV19	TGTGCCAGTAGTCCCGGCAGGGCAGATACGCAGTATTTT	CASSPGRADTQYF
NA	TRBJ2-7	15	NA	TRBV4-2	TGTGCCAGCAGCCAAGGGGACTGGAAGAGTCACGAGCAGTACTTC	CASSQGDWKSHEQYF
NA	TRBJ2-7	16	TRBD2	TRBV6-6	TGTGCCAGCAGTTTCGCCGGGACTAACCCTACCTACGAGCAGTACTTC	CASSFAGTNPTYEQYF
NA	TRBJ2-7	16	TRBD1	TRBV6-5	TGTGCCAGCAGTTACCGACCCCGGACAGGATATTACGAGCAGTACTTC	CASSYRPRTGYYEQYF
NA	TRBJ2-3	16	TRBD2	TRBV5-6	TGTGCCAGCAGCTTGGCGAAACGGGAGGTCACAGATACGCAGTATTTT	CASSLAKREVTDTQYF
NA	TRBJ1-2	17	TRBD1	TRBV28	TGTGCCAGCAGCGCGAACGAACCGGGACAGAGTAACTATGGCTACACCTTC	CASSANEPGQSNYGYTF
NA	TRBJ1-4	14	TRBD1	TRBV5-1	TGCGCCAGCAGCGAGAGGGGGCAAGGTGAAAAACTGTTTTTT	CASSERGQGEKLFF
NA	TRBJ2-2	15	NA	TRBV7-9	TGTGCCAGCAGCCGTACGAGGGATGGCGCCGGGGAGCTGTTTTTT	CASSRTRDGAGELFF
NA	TRBJ1-2	12	NA	TRBV29-1	TGCAGCGTAGAGGACCTTGACTATGGCTACACCTTC	CSVEDLDYGYTF
NA	TRBJ2-7	16	TRBD2	TRBV18	TGTGCCAGCTCGCAGATGAGCGGGAGGGTCTCCTACGAGCAGTACTTC	CASSQMSGRVSYEQYF
NA	TRBJ1-1	11	NA	TRBV6-5	TGTGCCGCTTGGGACTACACTGAAGCTTTCTTT	CAAWDYTEAFF
NA	TRBJ2-2	16	NA	TRBV4-2	TGTGCCAGCAGCCAAGTGAGCGGTTCGGGCACCGGGGAGCTGTTTTTT	CASSQVSGSGTGELFF
NA	TRBJ1-1	17	NA	TRBV5-4	TGTGCCAGCAGCAACCCTGGGACGGCCGCCATGAACACTGAAGCTTTCTTT	CASSNPGTAAMNTEAFF
NA	TRBJ2-7	14	TRBD1	TRBV28	TGTGCCAGCATAGGGACAGGGCATACCTACGAGCAGTACTTC	CASIGTGHTYEQYF
NA	TRBJ1-2	12	NA	TRBV6-4	TGTGCCAGCAGGGGACGGAACTATGGCTACACCTTC	CASRGRNYGYTF
NA	TRBJ1-4	14	TRBD1	TRBV28	TGTGCCAGCAGTAGAGCCGGGACAGGGAAAAAACTGTTTTTT	CASSRAGTGKKLFF
NA	TRBJ2-3	15	TRBD2	TRBV5-1	TGCGCCAGCAGCGAACTAGCGTCTGACACAGATACGCAGTATTTT	CASSELASDTDTQYF
NA	TRBJ2-7	14	TRBD1	TRBV5-1	TGCGCCAGCAGCCCGTCCGGGACAGGGGTCGAGCAGTACTTC	CASSPSGTGVEQYF
NA	TRBJ2-2	15	NA	TRBV2	TGTGCCAGCAAGATGGGGGGAGGAAGCACCGGGGAGCTGTTTTTT	CASKMGGGSTGELFF
NA	TRBJ2-3	16	NA	TRBV5-1	TGCGCCAGCAGCATAGGACAAAGGGCAGACACAGATACGCAGTATTTT	CASSIGQRADTDTQYF
NA	TRBJ2-2	14	NA	TRBV11-2	TGTGCCAGCACCCAAAATACTGTCACCGGGGAGCTGTTTTTT	CASTQNTVTGELFF
NA	TRBJ1-5	17	TRBD1	TRBV5-8	TGTGCCAGCAGCTTCTCAGGGGGGCCCTACTTTAATCAGCCCCAGCATTTT	CASSFSGGPYFNQPQHF
NA	TRBJ2-1	15	TRBD1	TRBV23-1	TGCGCCAGCAGAACGCAGGGGGCGCCCCGTAGCGAGCAGTTCTTC	CASRTQGAPRSEQFF
NA	TRBJ2-7	13	NA	TRBV28	TGTGCCAGCAGTCCGCCGACAGGGACTGAGCAGTACTTC	CASSPPTGTEQYF
NA	TRBJ1-2	12	NA	TRBV2	TGTGCCAAAGAGGCGGATGACTATGGCTACACCTTC	CAKEADDYGYTF
NA	TRBJ1-1	13	NA	TRBV19	TGTGCCAGTAGTATAGTTGGAGGTAATGAAGCTTTCTTT	CASSIVGGNEAFF
NA	TRBJ2-1	13	NA	TRBV5-1	TGCGCCAGCAGCTTACGAGACGGACTTGAGCAGTTCTTC	CASSLRDGLEQFF